This T cell receptor (beta chain) was profiled in a study of T cells expressing NK-cell markers. Whole-study findings and limits: A few of the donors also had these clonotypes leading their CD3+CD56-NKG2C+ fraction. NKG2C+ dominant clonotype frequencies in several donors were roughly 1.0-7.5% of CD8+ T cells.

A word on this clonotype: What it binds is unknown.

Germline V gene lookup returns CDR1 MNHEY and CDR2 SVGAGI. CDR3 length: 14 residues. With the 5' RACE reads reprocessed, TCRdb shows one record per CDR3 protein and no DNA. In all, the sample yields 450,000 to 600,000 distinct CDR3 sequences. The chain is built from TRBV6-5 and TRBJ2-2; TCRdb reports TRBD1, a call that lacks DNA to check it against. The clonotype originates from a man between 18 and 29 years old in good health. Specimen: blood T cells: a sorted CD56 or NKG2C T cell subset, CD4+ or CD8+ T cells, or bulk PBMC T cells (not recorded which). CDR3: CASTDRAHTGELFF.